A selection of T cell receptor beta chains follows, all from one sample in a study of shared clonotypes between healthy human individuals. Sequencing was performed with immunoSEQ multiplex PCR; in TCRdb, only in-frame clones are kept and a portion is missing. Of some 2.1 million clones in the sample, around 95% are singletons; the top ten hold about 1.7%. Sequencing was performed on naive CD8+ T cells from PBMCs. These receptors came from a man between 18 and 35 years old in good health. Some clones in this sample may be carry-over from other donors' samples. CDR3s include the opening cysteine and the closing phenylalanine or tryptophan. The order of the fields is V gene, clone size, CDR3 protein. Only part of the rows carry a size: once, few, many, or a class if the clone is expanded.

V: TRBV29-1; size: -; CDR3: CSVAGLAGSYEQYF
V: TRBV4-3; size: -; CDR3: CASSQVSAPSTEAFF
V: TRBV2; size: once; CDR3: CASSDPGLAGGEQYF
V: TRBV27; size: -; CDR3: CASTISGTGGNEQFF
V: TRBV9; size: -; CDR3: CASSSRSGREWNEQFF
V: TRBV7-8; size: -; CDR3: CASSPTGGSTEAFF
V: TRBV29-1; size: -; CDR3: CSAWTGYSGNTIYF
V: TRBV27; size: -; CDR3: CATLRGRADTEAFF
V: TRBV5-1; size: -; CDR3: CASSFGTGSYEQYF
V: TRBV19; size: -; CDR3: CASSIMGQPYEQYF
V: TRBV13; size: -; CDR3: CASSSRGGSRLAKNIQYF
V: TRBV6-4; size: -; CDR3: CASSVGESTGANVLTF
V: TRBV27; size: -; CDR3: CASSFQGANYGYTF
V: TRBV12-5; size: -; CDR3: CASGSGMLGTDTQYF
V: TRBV28; size: -; CDR3: CASRLQGLSYEQYF
V: TRBV11-2; size: -; CDR3: CASSLVPLAGVTDTQYF
V: TRBV7-8; size: -; CDR3: CASSSTAGGGGTDTQYF
V: TRBV19; size: -; CDR3: CASGDGGAPEAFF
V: TRBV6-1; size: -; CDR3: CASSESPNGGSSYEQYF
V: TRBV5-4; size: -; CDR3: CASSLKREVGNEQFF
V: TRBV11-2; size: -; CDR3: CASSLERLTPYEQYF
V: TRBV27; size: -; CDR3: CASSFGSEQYF
V: TRBV27; size: -; CDR3: CASSLFISQPQHF
V: TRBV5-1; size: -; CDR3: CASSLRTAYEQYF
V: TRBV5-4; size: few; CDR3: CASSWGQKVTF
V: TRBV9; size: -; CDR3: CASSPKDRSYEQYF
V: TRBV7-9; size: once; CDR3: CASSRDEQFF
V: TRBV30; size: -; CDR3: CAWSGYVAMNTEAFF
V: TRBV5-5; size: -; CDR3: CASSAATSMSTEAFF
V: TRBV9; size: -; CDR3: CASSPRTVSSYNEQFF
V: TRBV4-3; size: -; CDR3: CASSQDPLAGGIVNYNEQFF
V: TRBV28; size: -; CDR3: CASSRTGEDYGYTF
V: TRBV15; size: once; CDR3: CATSRRAGGEKLFF
V: TRBV28; size: -; CDR3: CATSRGPSYEQYF
V: TRBV4-1; size: -; CDR3: CASSQGGVREKLFF
V: TRBV6-5; size: -; CDR3: CASTSDRDASEQYF
V: TRBV7-9; size: -; CDR3: CASSTRTSGGPKETQYF
V: TRBV7-9; size: -; CDR3: CASSFVAPAGNTIYF
V: TRBV21-1; size: once; CDR3: CASSAQGVQYF
V: TRBV30; size: -; CDR3: CAWGRGRPGELFF
V: TRBV28; size: -; CDR3: CASSPGGGAYEQYF
V: TRBV4-1; size: -; CDR3: CASSQRDSWSYEQYF
V: TRBV27; size: -; CDR3: CASSFGTSFNEQFF
V: TRBV4-2; size: -; CDR3: CASSQDYVGLAGQNIQYF
V: TRBV7-7; size: -; CDR3: CASSPGLAYDTQYF